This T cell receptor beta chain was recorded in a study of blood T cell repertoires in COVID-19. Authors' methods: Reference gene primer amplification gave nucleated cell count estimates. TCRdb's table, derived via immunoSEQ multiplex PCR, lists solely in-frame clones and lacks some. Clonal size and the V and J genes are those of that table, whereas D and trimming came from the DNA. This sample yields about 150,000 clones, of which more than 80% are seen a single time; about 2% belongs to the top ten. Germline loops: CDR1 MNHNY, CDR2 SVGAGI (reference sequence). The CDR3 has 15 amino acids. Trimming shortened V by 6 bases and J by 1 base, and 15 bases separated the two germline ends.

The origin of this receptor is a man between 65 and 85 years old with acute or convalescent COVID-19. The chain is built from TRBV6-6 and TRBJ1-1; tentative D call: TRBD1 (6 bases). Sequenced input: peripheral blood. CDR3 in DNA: TGTGCCAGCAGCCTACTAGGGGGGGCGAACACTGAAGCTTTCTTT. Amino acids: CASSLLGGANTEAFF.